Reported below is one T cell receptor beta chain. The antigen remains undetermined. This sample was taken from a study of shared clonotypes between healthy human individuals. Study-wide findings and caveats: Generally, estimated richness proved larger in naive subsets than it did in memory subsets.

Replicate PCRs from sorted subsets contained around 190 ng DNA, which is roughly 30,000 T cell genomes. TCRdb keeps only in-frame clones here, not all; method: immunoSEQ multiplex PCR. Of over 2 million clones listed, about 95% were seen once; the top ten hold roughly 0.13%. CDR1 is SGHRS and CDR2 is YFSETQ in the germline V gene. The CDR3 is made up of 16 amino acids. V was shortened by 4 bases and J by 4 bases, with 20 bases between the two germline ends. The gene calls are TRBV5-1 and TRBJ1-1, with a weak D call TRBD1 (6 bases). Sequences were obtained from naive CD4+ T cells sorted from blood. Subset noted: CD45RA+ positively selected. The sequence was obtained from a man between 18 and 29 years old in good health. The CDR3 region has the DNA TGCGCCAGCAGCCTAACGGAGCGGGGGGCGACCACTGAAGCTTTCTTT. Translating it yields CASSLTERGATTEAFF.